These 19 T cell receptor beta chains originate from one sample sequenced in a study of blood T cells in healthy people across ages. With a J-beta primer mix and a sample-barcoded 5' primer, a second PCR ran 7 to 11 cycles. TCRdb itself ran the 5' RACE reads through MiXCR, one entry per CDR3 protein. The sample holds 850,000 to 1,300,000 distinct CDR3 sequences, around 43% seen once. The sequencing sample was made of blood. The receptors stem from a woman aged 55 to 70 in good health.

This chain links TRBV6-1 with TRBJ2-1; D may be TRBD2 (6 bases). Trimming cost V 4 bases and J 12 bases, with 10 bases left between them. Germline CDR1 MNHNS, CDR2 SASEGT. The CDR3 is made up of 11 amino acids. The DNA of the CDR3 is TGTGCCAGCAGTGCAACCGGGGGGCAGTTCTTC. This gives the protein CASSATGGQFF.

This clonotype was observed a handful of times. This rearrangement joins TRBV2 to TRBJ2-1; no clear D gene. V dropped 7 bases and J dropped 4 bases, with 17 bases sitting between them. CDR3 length equals 15 residues. CDR1 is SNHLY, CDR2 FYNNEI, per germline. The CDR3 protein is CASKSRQNLYNEQFF. The CDR3 DNA is TGTGCCAGCAAGTCACGGCAGAACCTTTACAATGAGCAGTTCTTC.

With respect to this clonotype: An end of the junction does not agree with germline; a read error may underlie this. This chain uses TRBV12-3 or TRBV12-4 with TRBJ2-5; weak D call: TRBD2 (5 bases). The J call may be incorrect, as the DNA end agrees better with TRBJ2-7. The CDR3 contains 14 residues. This CDR3 is CVSRRSLAFYEQYF. CDR3 nucleotide sequence: TGTGTCAGCCGCCGATCGTTAGCGTTTTACGAGCAGTACTTC.

The chain employs TRBV21-1 and TRBJ2-4; the listed D gene, TRBD1, was not tested against the DNA. The last part of the DNA fits TRBJ2-7 better; the J call may be wrong. TRBV21-1 is noted as a pseudogene. There are 19 residues in the CDR3. The chain's CDR3 is CASSKKPIREGALMYEQYF. As DNA, the CDR3 is TGTGCCAGCAGCAAAAAGCCTATTCGAGAGGGGGCGTTGATGTACGAGCAGTACTTC.

The CDR3 region is CASERSPSYNEQFF. The CDR3 coding sequence is TGTGCCAGTGAGCGGAGCCCTTCCTACAATGAGCAGTTCTTC. The chain uses TRBV28 and TRBJ2-1, with D perhaps TRBD2 (5 bases). The ends were cut back, 9 bases at V and 1 base at J, with 13 bases in the middle. Looked up from germline, CDR1 is MDHEN and CDR2 is SYDVKM. The CDR3 extends over 14 amino acids.

This clonotype was seen more than once but under ten times. The gene calls are TRBV9 and TRBJ2-7; TRBD2 matches at 12 bases. This CDR3 is 15 amino acids long. V dropped 3 bases and J dropped 3; count of bases not matched to a gene: 4. CDR1 SGDLS and CDR2 YYNGEE come from the germline V gene. CDR3 coding DNA: TGTGCCAGCAGCGAAGGGACTAGCGGGTTCTACGAGCAGTACTTC. Residues: CASSEGTSGFYEQYF.

The chain couples TRBV11-2 to TRBJ2-7, with unresolved D. Germline V lookup: CDR1 SGHAT, CDR2 FQNNGV. V lost 1 base to trimming and J lost 5 bases, with 12 bases between them. CDR3 length equals 14 residues. CDR3 DNA sequence: TGTGCCAGCAGCTTAGGCCCAATTGTAAACGAGCAGTACTTC. It codes for CASSLGPIVNEQYF. The full variable domain, completed using reference TRBV11-2 and TRBJ2-7, is EAGVAQSPRYKIIEKRQSVAFWCNPISGHATLYWYQQILGQGPKLLIQFQNNGVVDDSQLPKDRFSAERLKGVDSTLKIQPAKLEDSAVYLCASSLGPIVNEQYFGPGTRLTVT.

J is TRBJ2-3 and V is TRBV12-3 or TRBV12-4, with 7 bases fitting TRBD2. The V segment lost 7 bases and the J segment 2 bases; nucleotides outside the gene matches: 3. CDR3 length: 13 residues. The CDR3 loop reads CASKAGFTDTQYF. CDR3 in DNA: TGTGCCAGCAAAGCGGGATTCACAGATACGCAGTATTTT.

This clonotype was detected a few times. V and J are TRBV20-1 and TRBJ2-5; D might be TRBD1 or TRBD2, each matching 5 bases. V lost 6 bases and J 5 bases, leaving 13 bases between the germline ends. The germline V gene encodes CDR1 DFQATT and CDR2 SNEGSKA (reference sequence). CDR3 size: 12 residues. CDR3 protein: CSALGTDETQYF. In DNA, the CDR3 is TGCAGTGCCTTAGGGACCGACGAGACCCAGTACTTC.

Turning to this clonotype: The junction shows a germline mismatch at one end, possibly a read error. V usage is TRBV27 and J usage is TRBJ1-6; D uncertain. CDR3 length equals 13 residues. Germline-derived CDR1 and CDR2 are MNHEY and SMNVEV (reference sequence). This CDR3 reads CVSKERYNSPLHF. CDR3 coding DNA: TGTGTCAGCAAGGAACGTTATAATTCACCCCTCCACTTT.

The chain joins TRBV13 to TRBJ2-3, with 9 positions matching TRBD2. The CDR3 is made up of 17 amino acids. CDR1 is PRHDT and CDR2 is FYEKMQ in the germline V gene (reference sequence). The J segment lost 4 bases and the V segment lost 4 bases, leaving 12 bases of the junction unmatched. The CDR3 here is CASSSSGKSIGADTQYF. CDR3 bases: TGTGCCAGCAGCTCTAGCGGGAAGAGTATTGGTGCAGATACGCAGTATTTT.

J is TRBJ2-7 and V is TRBV12-3 or TRBV12-4; D ambiguous. CDR3 size: 16 residues. Trimming stripped 3 bases from V and 1 base from J, with 16 bases between. CDR3 residues: CASSLGRNRKSYEQYF. Here the CDR3 DNA reads TGTGCCAGCAGTTTGGGCCGGAACAGAAAATCCTACGAGCAGTACTTC.

The chain links TRBV7-9 to TRBJ2-6; the D gene is possibly TRBD1 (6 bases). The CDR3 is 20 amino acids. Trimming pared 4 bases from V and 0 bases from J, leaving 22 bases between. Germline V gives CDR1 SEHNR, CDR2 FQNEAQ (reference sequence). The CDR3 sequence: CASSSNLGPQGSSGANVLTF. In DNA, the CDR3 is TGTGCCAGCAGCTCCAACCTAGGCCCACAGGGAAGCTCTGGGGCCAACGTCCTGACTTTC.

J is TRBJ2-7 and V is TRBV14; D gene ambiguous. Germline V gene lookup returns CDR1 SGHDN and CDR2 FVKESK. The CDR3 is 13 residues long. V lost 0 bases, J lost 4 bases, and 7 bases lay in between. The CDR3 nucleotides are TGTGCCAGCAGCCAAGATCTATGGTACGAGCAGTACTTC. The encoded protein is CASSQDLWYEQYF.

The sample holds a few counts of this clonotype. V gene TRBV7-2 combines with J gene TRBJ1-2; D ambiguous. Germline CDR1 and CDR2: SGHTA and FQGNSA. Trimming removed 5 bases at V and 6 bases at J, with 16 bases between. The CDR3 runs to 14 residues. CDR3 DNA sequence: TGTGCCAGCAGCCGACGTTTGTTGACCGATGGCTACACCTTC. Translating gives CASSRRLLTDGYTF.

This clonotype was seen a handful of times. Written as DNA, the CDR3 is TGTGCCAGCAGCTTGCAATCTGGGAGCTCCTACGAGCAGTACTTC. Protein: CASSLQSGSSYEQYF. The V gene is TRBV5-4, the J gene TRBJ2-7; possible D gene TRBD2, 5 bases. The CDR3 spans 15 residues. Germline loops: CDR1 SGHNT, CDR2 YYREEE (reference sequence). The V end was cut by 1 base, the J end by 0 bases, with 11 bases between.

CDR3 sequence reads: CASSPGAGYNEQYF. The CDR3 DNA sequence: TGCGCCAGCAGCCCCGGGGCGGGCTACAATGAGCAGTACTTC. The chain has TRBV5-1 and TRBJ2-1, with D perhaps TRBD1 or TRBD2 (5 bases each). The closer fit of TRBJ2-7 to the DNA end suggests the J call may be wrong. Germline-derived CDR1 and CDR2 are SGHRS and YFSETQ. The CDR3 is made up of 14 amino acids.

There are many counts of this clonotype. In DNA form, the CDR3 reads TGCAGTGCCCCGAGGTCTGGAGTCGGGACCTACAATGAGCAGTTCTTC. Protein sequence: CSAPRSGVGTYNEQFF. V is TRBV20-1 and J is TRBJ2-1; TRBD2 is a possible D gene (5 bases). This CDR3 is built from 16 residues. The V end was cut by 6 bases, the J end by 2 bases, with 20 bases between. CDR1 is DFQATT, CDR2 SNEGSKA, per germline (reference sequence).

This clonotype has only a few counts. V gene TRBV20-1 combines with J gene TRBJ2-5, with D possibly being TRBD1 (5 bases). The CDR3 covers 13 residues. V was cut by 5 bases and J by 4 bases, with 14 bases left in between. Per the germline V gene, CDR1 is DFQATT and CDR2 is SNEGSKA (reference sequence). Here the CDR3 DNA reads TGCAGTGCTGGGGTAGGGGTAGCAGAGACCCAGTACTTC. Translation: CSAGVGVAETQYF.